This note documents a single T cell receptor (beta chain) sequence. PBMC DNA, left unsorted, was sequenced on ten immunoSEQ deep assay plates. Sequencing was performed with immunoSEQ multiplex PCR; in TCRdb, only in-frame clones are kept and a portion is missing. The data show more than 450,000 clones, around 74% seen once. This entry comes from a study of shared clonotypes between healthy human individuals. V lost 4 bases, J lost 8 bases, and 6 bases stayed unmatched. The V gene's germline CDR1 is MRHNA and CDR2 SNTAGT. This CDR3 region has 14 residues. The gene calls are TRBV6-4 and TRBJ2-1; 9 bases line up with TRBD2. This TCR was sampled from a woman aged 40 to 50 in good health. Some clones in this sample may be carry-over from other donors' samples. The sequenced material came from PBMCs. The CDR3 DNA reads as TGTGCCAGCAGTGTGGATAGCGGGAGTGATGAGCAGTTCTTC. It encodes CASSVDSGSDEQFF.